This T cell receptor beta chain was documented in a study of blood T cell repertoires in COVID-19. Study details: Acute and convalescent COVID-19 samples came from the United States, Italy and Spain. Sample material is recorded as cDNA or gDNA derived from T cells, B-cell-depleted T cells, or PBMCs.

Per the original methods: From reference gene primer amplification, estimates of nucleated cell counts were derived. Produced via immunoSEQ multiplex PCR; TCRdb's table is partial and in-frame only. V, J and clone size are taken as reported in that table, and D and trimming were inferred from the DNA itself. The sample gives about 140,000 clones, about 82% of which show up once; 4.5% is in the top ten. The specimen sequenced was peripheral blood. The origin of this receptor is an elderly woman with active or convalescent COVID-19.

The CDR3 region is CASSGTDTYGYTF. The DNA for the CDR3 is TGTGCCAGCAGCGGGACTGACACCTATGGCTACACCTTC. The chain joins TRBV13 to TRBJ1-2; D may be TRBD1 (5 bases). Per the germline V gene, CDR1 is PRHDT and CDR2 is FYEKMQ (reference sequence). The length of the CDR3 is 13 residues. Between the trimmed V and J ends, which lost 5 bases and 4 bases, there was a span of 11 bases.